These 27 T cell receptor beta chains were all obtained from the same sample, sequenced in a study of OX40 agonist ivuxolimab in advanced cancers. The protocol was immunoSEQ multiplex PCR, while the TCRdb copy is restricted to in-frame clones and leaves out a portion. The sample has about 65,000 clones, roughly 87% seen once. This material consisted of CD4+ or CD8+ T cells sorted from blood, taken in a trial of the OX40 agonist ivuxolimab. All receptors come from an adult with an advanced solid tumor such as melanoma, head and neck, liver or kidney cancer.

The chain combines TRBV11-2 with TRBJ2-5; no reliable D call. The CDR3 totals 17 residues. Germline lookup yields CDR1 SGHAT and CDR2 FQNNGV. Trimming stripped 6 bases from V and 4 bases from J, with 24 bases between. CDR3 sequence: CASRIGRRVSRGETQYF. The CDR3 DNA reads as TGTGCCAGCAGAATTGGACGGCGCGTTAGCCGTGGAGAGACCCAGTACTTC. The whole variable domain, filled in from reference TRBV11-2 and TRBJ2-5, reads EAGVAQSPRYKIIEKRQSVAFWCNPISGHATLYWYQQILGQGPKLLIQFQNNGVVDDSQLPKDRFSAERLKGVDSTLKIQPAKLEDSAVYLCASRIGRRVSRGETQYFGPGTRLLVL.

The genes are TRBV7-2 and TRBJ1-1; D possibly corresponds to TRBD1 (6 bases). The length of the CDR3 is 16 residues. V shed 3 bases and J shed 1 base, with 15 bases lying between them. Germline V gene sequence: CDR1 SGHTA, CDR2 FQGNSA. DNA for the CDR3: TGTGCCAGCAGCTTTACGGTTAGGGGGGCGAACACTGAAGCTTTCTTT. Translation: CASSFTVRGANTEAFF.

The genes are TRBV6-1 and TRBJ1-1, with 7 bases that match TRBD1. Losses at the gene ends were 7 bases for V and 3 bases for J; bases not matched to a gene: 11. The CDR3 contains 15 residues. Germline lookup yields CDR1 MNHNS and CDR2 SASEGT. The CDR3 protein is CASTWTGRVDTEAFF. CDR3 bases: TGTGCCAGCACCTGGACAGGCAGGGTTGACACTGAAGCTTTCTTT.

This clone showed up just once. The CDR3 is CASSQDRVRSMNTEAFF. CDR3 coding DNA: TGCGCCAGCAGCCAAGATAGGGTCAGATCCATGAACACTGAAGCTTTCTTT. The rearrangement uses TRBV4-1 and TRBJ1-1; D gene unclear. Trimming took off 0 bases at V and 0 bases at J, with 14 bases between the two ends. This CDR3 has 17 amino acids. From germline, CDR1 is MGHRA and CDR2 YSYEKL.

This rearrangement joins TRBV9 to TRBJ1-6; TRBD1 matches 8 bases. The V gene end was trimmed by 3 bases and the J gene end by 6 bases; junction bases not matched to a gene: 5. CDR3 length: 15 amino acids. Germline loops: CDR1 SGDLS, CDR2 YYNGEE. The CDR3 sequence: CASSGGQVINSPLHF. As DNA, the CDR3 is TGTGCCAGCAGCGGGGGACAGGTGATTAATTCACCCCTCCACTTT.

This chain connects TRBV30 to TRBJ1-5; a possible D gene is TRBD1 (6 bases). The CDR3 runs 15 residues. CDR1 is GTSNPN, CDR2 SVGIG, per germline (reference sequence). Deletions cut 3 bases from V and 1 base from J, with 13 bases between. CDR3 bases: TGTGCCTGGAGGGATGATGACAGGAGCAATCAGCCCCAGCATTTT. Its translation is CAWRDDDRSNQPQHF.

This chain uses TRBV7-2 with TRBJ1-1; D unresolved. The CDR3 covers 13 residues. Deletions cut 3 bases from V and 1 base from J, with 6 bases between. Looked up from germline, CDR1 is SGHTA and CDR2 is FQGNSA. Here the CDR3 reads CASSLDPNTEAFF. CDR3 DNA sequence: TGTGCCAGCAGCTTGGATCCGAACACTGAAGCTTTCTTT.

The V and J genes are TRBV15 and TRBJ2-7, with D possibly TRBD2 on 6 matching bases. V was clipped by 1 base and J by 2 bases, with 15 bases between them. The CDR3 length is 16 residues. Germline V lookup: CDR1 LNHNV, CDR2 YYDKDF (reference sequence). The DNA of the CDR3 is TGTGCCACCAGCAGAGGCGGGAACAGCGCGACCTACGAGCAGTACTTC. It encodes CATSRGGNSATYEQYF.

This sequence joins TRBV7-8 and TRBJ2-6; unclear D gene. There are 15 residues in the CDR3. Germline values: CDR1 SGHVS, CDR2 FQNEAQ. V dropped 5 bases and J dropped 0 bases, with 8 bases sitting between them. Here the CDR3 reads CASSPQTSGANVLTF. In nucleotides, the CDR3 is TGTGCCAGCAGCCCGCAGACCTCTGGGGCCAACGTCCTGACTTTC.

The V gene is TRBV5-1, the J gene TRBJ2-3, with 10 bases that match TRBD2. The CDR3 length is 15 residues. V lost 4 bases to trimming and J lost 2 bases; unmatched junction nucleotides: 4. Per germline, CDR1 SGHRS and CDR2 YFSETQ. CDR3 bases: TGCGCCAGCAGCGTAGCGGGGGGATACACAGATACGCAGTATTTT. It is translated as CASSVAGGYTDTQYF.

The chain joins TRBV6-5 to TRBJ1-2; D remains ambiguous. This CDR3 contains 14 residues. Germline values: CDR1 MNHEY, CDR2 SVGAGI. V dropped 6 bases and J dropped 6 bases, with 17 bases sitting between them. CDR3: CASRPGVSYNGYTF. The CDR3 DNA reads TGTGCCAGCAGGCCCGGGGTTTCCTACAATGGCTACACCTTC.

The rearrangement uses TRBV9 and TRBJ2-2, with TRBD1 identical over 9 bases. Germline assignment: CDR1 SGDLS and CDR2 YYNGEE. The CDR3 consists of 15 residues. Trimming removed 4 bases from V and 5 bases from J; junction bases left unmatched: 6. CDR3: CASSTTGGQTGELFF. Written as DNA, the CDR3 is TGTGCCAGCAGCACGACAGGGGGGCAGACCGGGGAGCTGTTTTTT. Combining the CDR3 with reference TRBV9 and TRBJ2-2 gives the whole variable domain DSGVTQTPKHLITATGQRVTLRCSPRSGDLSVYWYQQSLDQGLQFLIQYYNGEERAKGNILERFSAQQFPDLHSELNLSSLELGDSALYFCASSTTGGQTGELFFGEGSRLTVL.

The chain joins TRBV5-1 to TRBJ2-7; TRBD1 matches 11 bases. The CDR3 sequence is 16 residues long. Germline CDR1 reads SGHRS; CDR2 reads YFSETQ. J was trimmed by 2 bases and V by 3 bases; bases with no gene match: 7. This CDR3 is CASSSDPGQGAYEQYF. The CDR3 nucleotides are TGCGCCAGCAGCTCCGACCCGGGACAGGGGGCCTACGAGCAGTACTTC.

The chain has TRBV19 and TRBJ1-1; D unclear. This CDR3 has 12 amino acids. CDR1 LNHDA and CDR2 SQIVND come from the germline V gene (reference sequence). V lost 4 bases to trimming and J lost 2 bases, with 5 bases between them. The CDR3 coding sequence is TGTGCCAGTAGTAAATATAACACTGAAGCTTTCTTT. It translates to CASSKYNTEAFF.

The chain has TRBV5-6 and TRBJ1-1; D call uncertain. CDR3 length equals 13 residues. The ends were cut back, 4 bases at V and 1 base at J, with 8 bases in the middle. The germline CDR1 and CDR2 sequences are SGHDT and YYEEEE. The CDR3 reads CASSPVGNTEAFF. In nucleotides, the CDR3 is TGTGCCAGCAGCCCGGTTGGGAACACTGAAGCTTTCTTT. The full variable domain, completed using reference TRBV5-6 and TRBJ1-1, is DAGVTQSPTHLIKTRGQQVTLRCSPKSGHDTVSWYQQALGQGPQFIFQYYEEEERQRGNFPDRFSGHQFPNYSSELNVNALLLGDSALYLCASSPVGNTEAFFGQGTRLTVV.

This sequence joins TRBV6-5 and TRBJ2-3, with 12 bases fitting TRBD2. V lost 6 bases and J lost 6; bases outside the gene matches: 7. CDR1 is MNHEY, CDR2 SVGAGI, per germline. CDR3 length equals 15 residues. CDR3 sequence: CASRVLAGGSDTQYF. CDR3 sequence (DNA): TGTGCCAGCAGAGTACTAGCGGGGGGTTCCGATACGCAGTATTTT.

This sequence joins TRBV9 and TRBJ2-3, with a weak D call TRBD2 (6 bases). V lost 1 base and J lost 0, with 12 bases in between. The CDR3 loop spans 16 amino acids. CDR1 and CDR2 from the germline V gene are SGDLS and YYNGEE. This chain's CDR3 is CASSVKVGTSTDTQYF. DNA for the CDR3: TGTGCCAGCAGCGTAAAGGTGGGGACTAGCACAGATACGCAGTATTTT.

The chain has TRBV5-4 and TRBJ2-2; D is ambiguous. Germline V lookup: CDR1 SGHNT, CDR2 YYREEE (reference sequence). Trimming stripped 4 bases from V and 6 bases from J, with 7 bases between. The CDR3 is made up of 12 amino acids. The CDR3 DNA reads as TGTGCCAGCAGCCGGGTTGCCGGGGAGCTGTTTTTT. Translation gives CASSRVAGELFF.

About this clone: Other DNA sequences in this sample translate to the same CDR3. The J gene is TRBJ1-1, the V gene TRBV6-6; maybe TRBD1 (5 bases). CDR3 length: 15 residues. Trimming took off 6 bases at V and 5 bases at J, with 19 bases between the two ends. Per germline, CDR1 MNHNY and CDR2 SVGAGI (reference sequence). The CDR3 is CASSPPGRGGTEAFF. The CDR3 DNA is TGTGCCAGCAGCCCCCCTGGACGTGGGGGGACTGAAGCTTTCTTT.

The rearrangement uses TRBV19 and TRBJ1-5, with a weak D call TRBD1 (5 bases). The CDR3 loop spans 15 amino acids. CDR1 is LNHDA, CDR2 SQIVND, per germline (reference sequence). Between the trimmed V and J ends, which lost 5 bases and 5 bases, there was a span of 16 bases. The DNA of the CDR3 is TGTGCCAGTAGTCGGACCGGGACTGAAGATCAGCCCCAGCATTTT. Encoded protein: CASSRTGTEDQPQHF. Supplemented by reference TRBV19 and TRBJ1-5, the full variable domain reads DGGITQSPKYLFRKEGQNVTLSCEQNLNHDAMYWYRQDPGQGLRLIYYSQIVNDFQKGDIAEGYSVSREKKESFPLTVTSAQKNPTAFYLCASSRTGTEDQPQHFGDGTRLSIL.

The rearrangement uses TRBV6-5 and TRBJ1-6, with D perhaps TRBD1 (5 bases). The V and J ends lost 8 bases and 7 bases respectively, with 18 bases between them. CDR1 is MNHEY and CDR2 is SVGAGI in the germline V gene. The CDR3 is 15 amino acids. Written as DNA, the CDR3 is TGTGCCAGCTGCCGGGACGGGAAAGGAAATTCACCCCTCCACTTT. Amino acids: CASCRDGKGNSPLHF.

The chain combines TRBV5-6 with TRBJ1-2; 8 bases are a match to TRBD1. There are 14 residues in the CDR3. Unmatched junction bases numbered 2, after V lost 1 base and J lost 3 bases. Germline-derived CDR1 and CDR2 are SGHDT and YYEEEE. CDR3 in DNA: TGTGCCAGCAGCTTGATGACAGGGGACTATGGCTACACCTTC. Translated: CASSLMTGDYGYTF.

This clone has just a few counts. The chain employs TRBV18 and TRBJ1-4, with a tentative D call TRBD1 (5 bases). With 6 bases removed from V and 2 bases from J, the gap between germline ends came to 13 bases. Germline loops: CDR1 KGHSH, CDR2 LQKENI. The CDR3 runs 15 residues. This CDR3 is CASSLWGSTNEKLFF. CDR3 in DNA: TGTGCCAGCTCGTTGTGGGGGTCCACTAATGAAAAACTGTTTTTT.

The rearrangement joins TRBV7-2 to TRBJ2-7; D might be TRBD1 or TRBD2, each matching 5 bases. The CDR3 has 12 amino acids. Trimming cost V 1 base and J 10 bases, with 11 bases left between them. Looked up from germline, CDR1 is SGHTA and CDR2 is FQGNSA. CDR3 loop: CASSLGGYAQYF. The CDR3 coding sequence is TGTGCCAGCAGCTTAGGGGGGTACGCCCAGTACTTC.

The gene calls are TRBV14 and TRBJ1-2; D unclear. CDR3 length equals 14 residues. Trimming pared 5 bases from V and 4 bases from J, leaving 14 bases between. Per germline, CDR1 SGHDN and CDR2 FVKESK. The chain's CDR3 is CASSTGRPRYGYTF. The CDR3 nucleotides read TGTGCCAGCAGCACCGGGCGTCCCCGCTATGGCTACACCTTC.

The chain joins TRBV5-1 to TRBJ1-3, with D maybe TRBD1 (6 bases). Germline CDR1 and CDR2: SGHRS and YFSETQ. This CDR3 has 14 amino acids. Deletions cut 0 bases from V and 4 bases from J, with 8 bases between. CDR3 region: CASSLAGTGNTIYF. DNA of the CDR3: TGCGCCAGCAGCTTGGCCGGGACAGGAAACACCATATATTTT.

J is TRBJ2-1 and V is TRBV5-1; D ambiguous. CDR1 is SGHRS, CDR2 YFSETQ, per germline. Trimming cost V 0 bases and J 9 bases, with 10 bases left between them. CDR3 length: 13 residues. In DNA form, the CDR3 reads TGCGCCAGCAGCTTGGAGAGTAACAGTGAGCAGTTCTTC. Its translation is CASSLESNSEQFF. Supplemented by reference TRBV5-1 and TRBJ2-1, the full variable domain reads KAGVTQTPRYLIKTRGQQVTLSCSPISGHRSVSWYQQTPGQGLQFLFEYFSETQRNKGNFPGRFSGRQFSNSRSEMNVSTLELGDSALYLCASSLESNSEQFFGPGTRLTVL.